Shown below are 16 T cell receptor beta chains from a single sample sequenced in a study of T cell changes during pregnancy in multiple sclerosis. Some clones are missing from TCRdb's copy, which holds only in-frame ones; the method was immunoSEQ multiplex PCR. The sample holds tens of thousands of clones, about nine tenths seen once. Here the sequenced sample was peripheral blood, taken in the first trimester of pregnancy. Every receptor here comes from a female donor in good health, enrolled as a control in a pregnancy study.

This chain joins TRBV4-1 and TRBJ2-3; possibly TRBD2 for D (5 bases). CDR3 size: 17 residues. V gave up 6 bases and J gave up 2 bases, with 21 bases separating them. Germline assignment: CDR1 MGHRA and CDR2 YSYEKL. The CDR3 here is CASRSVRGHRFTDTQYF. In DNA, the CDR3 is TGCGCCAGCAGGTCCGTACGGGGTCACAGATTCACAGATACGCAGTATTTT.

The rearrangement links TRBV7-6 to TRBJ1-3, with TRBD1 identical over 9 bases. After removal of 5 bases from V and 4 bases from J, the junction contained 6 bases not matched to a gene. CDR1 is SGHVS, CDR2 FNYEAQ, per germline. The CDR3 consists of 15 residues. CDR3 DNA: TGTGCCAGCAGCACGGGACAGGGTGCAGGAAACACCATATATTTT. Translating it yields CASSTGQGAGNTIYF. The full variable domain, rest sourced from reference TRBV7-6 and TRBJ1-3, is GAGVSQSPRYKVTKRGQDVALRCDPISGHVSLYWYRQALGQGPEFLTYFNYEAQQDKSGLPNDRFSAERPEGSISTLTIQRTEQRDSAMYRCASSTGQGAGNTIYFGEGSWLTVV.

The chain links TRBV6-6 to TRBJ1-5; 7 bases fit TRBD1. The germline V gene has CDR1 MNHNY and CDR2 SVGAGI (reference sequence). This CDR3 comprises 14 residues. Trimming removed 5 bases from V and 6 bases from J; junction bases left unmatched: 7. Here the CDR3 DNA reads TGTGCCAGCAGTCGACAGGGAGGTGGTCAGCCCCAGCATTTT. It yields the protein CASSRQGGGQPQHF.

For the CDR3, the DNA is TGTGCCATCAGTGATGGGACAGCCAACTCCTACGAGCAGTACTTC. It is translated as CAISDGTANSYEQYF. The V call is TRBV10-3, the J call TRBJ2-7; 7 bases agree with TRBD1. V was pared by 3 bases and J by 0 bases, with 5 bases of the junction left unmatched. Germline V gene lookup returns CDR1 ENHRY and CDR2 SYGVKD. The CDR3 contains 15 residues.

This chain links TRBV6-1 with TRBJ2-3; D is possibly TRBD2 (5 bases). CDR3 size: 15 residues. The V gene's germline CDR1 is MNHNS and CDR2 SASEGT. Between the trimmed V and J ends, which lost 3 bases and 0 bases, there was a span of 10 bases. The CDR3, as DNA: TGTGCCAGCAGTGACTTTGGCGGGAGCACAGATACGCAGTATTTT. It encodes CASSDFGGSTDTQYF.

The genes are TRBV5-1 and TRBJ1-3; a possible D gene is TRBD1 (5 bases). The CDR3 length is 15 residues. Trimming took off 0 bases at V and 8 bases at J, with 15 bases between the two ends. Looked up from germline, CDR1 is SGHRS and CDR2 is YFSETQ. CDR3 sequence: CASSLGGLGGDTIYF. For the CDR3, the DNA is TGCGCCAGCAGCTTGGGAGGACTCGGGGGGGACACCATATATTTT.

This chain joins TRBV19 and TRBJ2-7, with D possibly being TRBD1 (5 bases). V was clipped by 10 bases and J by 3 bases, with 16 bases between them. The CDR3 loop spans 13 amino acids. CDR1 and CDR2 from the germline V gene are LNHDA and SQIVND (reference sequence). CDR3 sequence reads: CATLGQRDYEQYF. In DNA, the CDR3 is TGTGCCACCTTGGGGCAGCGAGACTACGAGCAGTACTTC.

CDR3 in amino acids: CASSQERLQRANVLTF. As DNA, the CDR3 is TGTGCCAGCAGCCAAGAGAGGCTCCAACGGGCCAACGTCCTGACTTTC. V usage is TRBV4-2 and J usage is TRBJ2-6; D is unclear. Germline CDR1 LGHNA, CDR2 YNFKEQ. Trimming removed 0 bases at V and 5 bases at J, with 11 bases between. The CDR3 has 16 amino acids.

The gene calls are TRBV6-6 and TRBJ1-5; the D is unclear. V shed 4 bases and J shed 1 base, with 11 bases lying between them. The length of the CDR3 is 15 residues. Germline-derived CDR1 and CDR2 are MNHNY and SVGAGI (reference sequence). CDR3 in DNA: TGTGCCAGCAGTTCATCGCGAGGGAGCAATCAGCCCCAGCATTTT. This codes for CASSSSRGSNQPQHF.

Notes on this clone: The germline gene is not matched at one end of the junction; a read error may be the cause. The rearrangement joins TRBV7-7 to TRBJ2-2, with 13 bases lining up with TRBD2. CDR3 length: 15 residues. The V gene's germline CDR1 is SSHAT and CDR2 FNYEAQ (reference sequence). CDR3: CASSTGLAGAEELFF. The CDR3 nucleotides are TGTGCTAGCAGCACAGGACTAGCGGGGGCCGAGGAGCTGTTTTTT.

The CDR3 region is CASSVDRAEAFF. The CDR3 nucleotides read TGTGCCAGCAGTGTCGACAGGGCCGAAGCTTTCTTT. The chain recombines TRBV5-6 with TRBJ1-1, with TRBD1 matching over 7 bases. Losses at the gene ends were 5 bases for V and 8 bases for J; bases not matched to a gene: 6. The CDR3 totals 12 residues. CDR1 is SGHDT, CDR2 YYEEEE, per germline.

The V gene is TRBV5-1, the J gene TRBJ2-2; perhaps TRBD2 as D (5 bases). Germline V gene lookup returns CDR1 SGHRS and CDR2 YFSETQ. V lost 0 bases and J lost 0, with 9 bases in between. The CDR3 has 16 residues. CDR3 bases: TGCGCCAGCAGCTTGGTACTAGGATCGAACACCGGGGAGCTGTTTTTT. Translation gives CASSLVLGSNTGELFF.

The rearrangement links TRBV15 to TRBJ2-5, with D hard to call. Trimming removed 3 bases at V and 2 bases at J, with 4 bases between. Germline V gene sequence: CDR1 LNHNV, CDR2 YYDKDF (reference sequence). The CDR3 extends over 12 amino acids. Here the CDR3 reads CATSSSQETQYF. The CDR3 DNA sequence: TGTGCCACCAGCAGTTCTCAAGAGACCCAGTACTTC.

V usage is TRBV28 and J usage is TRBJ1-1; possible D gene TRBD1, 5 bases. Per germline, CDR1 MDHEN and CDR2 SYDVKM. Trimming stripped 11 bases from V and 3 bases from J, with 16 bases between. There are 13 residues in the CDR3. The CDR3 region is CAASGIEDTEAFF. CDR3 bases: TGTGCCGCATCAGGGATTGAAGACACTGAAGCTTTCTTT.

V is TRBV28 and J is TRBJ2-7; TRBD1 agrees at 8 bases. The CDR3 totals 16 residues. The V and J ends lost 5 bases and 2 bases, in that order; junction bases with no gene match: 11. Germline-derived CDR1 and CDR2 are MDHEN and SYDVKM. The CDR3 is CASSLVLDRETYEQYF. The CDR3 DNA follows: TGTGCCAGCAGTCTTGTACTGGACAGGGAGACCTACGAGCAGTACTTC.

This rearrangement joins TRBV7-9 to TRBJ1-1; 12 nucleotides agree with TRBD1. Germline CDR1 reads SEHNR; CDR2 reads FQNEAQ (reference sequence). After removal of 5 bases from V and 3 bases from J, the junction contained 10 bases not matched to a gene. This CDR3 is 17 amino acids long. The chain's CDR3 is CASSPGQGARSDTEAFF. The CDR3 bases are TGTGCCAGCAGCCCGGGACAGGGGGCTCGGTCGGACACTGAAGCTTTCTTT.